This T cell receptor beta chain comes out of a study of blood T cell repertoires in COVID-19. CDR1 is SGDLS, CDR2 YYNGEE, per germline. The CDR3 is 19 amino acids. V gave up 0 bases and J gave up 2 bases; unmatched junction bases: 14. Generated by immunoSEQ multiplex PCR, the TCRdb table keeps only in-frame clones and is missing some. This sample has around 270,000 clones, with around four fifths found just once. The rearrangement links TRBV9 to TRBJ1-1; 9 nucleotides line up with TRBD1. Input material: peripheral blood. The origin of this receptor is a man aged 60-69 years with acute or convalescent COVID-19. The CDR3 loop is CASSVALRQGVWGNTEAFF. The CDR3 bases are TGTGCCAGCAGCGTAGCTCTGAGACAGGGGGTTTGGGGTAACACTGAAGCTTTCTTT.